This T cell receptor beta chain was sequenced in a study of blood T cell repertoires in COVID-19. Across the whole study: Sources were T cells, B-cell-depleted T cells, or PBMCs; the material itself was cDNA or gDNA.

Methods used by the authors: Quantification of nucleated cells was approximated via reference gene primer amplification. Repertoires were generated with immunoSEQ multiplex PCR, while TCRdb's copy carries only in-frame clones and drops some. V and J calls plus clone size are reproduced from that table; the DNA served to infer D and trimming. In the table there are about 150,000 clones, approximately 88% of which are singletons. This CDR3 has 17 residues. The germline CDR1 and CDR2 sequences are MDHEN and SYDVKM. Trimming pared 4 bases from V and 0 bases from J, leaving 16 bases between. Material: peripheral blood. The chain links TRBV28 to TRBJ1-5; D is perhaps TRBD1 (6 bases). This TCR came from a man aged 60 to 75 with active or convalescent COVID-19. The CDR3: CASSSRTARYSNQPQHF. Here the CDR3 DNA reads TGTGCCAGCAGTTCTAGGACAGCTAGATATAGCAATCAGCCCCAGCATTTT.